This TCR beta chain was sequenced for a study of blood T cell repertoires in COVID-19. Study at large: Samples representing acute and convalescent COVID-19 were sourced from the United States, Italy and Spain. PBMCs, B-cell-depleted T cells, or T cells provided the cDNA or gDNA that made up the material.

V was cut by 3 bases and J by 0 bases, with 7 bases left in between. The CDR3 covers 14 residues. Germline values: CDR1 SGHTA, CDR2 FQGTGA. The method was immunoSEQ multiplex PCR; TCRdb's version includes in-frame clones alone and lacks a portion of them. The sample shows around 150,000 clones, around 84% of them seen only once. Sequenced input: peripheral blood. The genes are TRBV7-3 and TRBJ2-3; no clear D. This sequence was found in a woman aged 45-60 years with acute or convalescent COVID-19. CDR3 region: CASSLGLSTDTQYF. CDR3 nucleotides: TGTGCCAGCAGCTTGGGCCTGAGCACAGATACGCAGTATTTT.